This record covers a single T cell receptor (beta chain). Its antigen is undetermined. This specimen belongs to a study of OX40 agonist ivuxolimab in advanced cancers. Background on the study: Three patients, one with hepatocellular carcinoma and two with cutaneous melanoma, responded partially. The study's findings and limits: With doses of 0.1 to 3.0 mg/kg, CD4+ and CD8+ blood T cells had undergone clonal expansion by week 6. On average, a greater number of expanded clones characterised CD8+ T cells relative to CD4+.

Some clones are missing from TCRdb's copy, which holds only in-frame ones; the method was immunoSEQ multiplex PCR. The data hold approximately 26,000 clones, with 79% observed a single time. There are 18 residues in the CDR3. V was cut by 3 bases and J by 3 bases, with 23 bases left in between. Germline V gives CDR1 LNHNV, CDR2 YYDKDF (reference sequence). The source of this sequence is an adult with an advanced solid tumor such as melanoma, head and neck, liver or kidney cancer. The chain has TRBV15 and TRBJ1-1; no firm D call. Material: CD4+ or CD8+ T cells sorted from blood, obtained in a trial of the OX40 agonist ivuxolimab. The CDR3 DNA follows: TGTGCCACCAGCAGCAACCGGAGGAGGACCCCTGGGGACACTGAAGCTTTCTTT. This encodes CATSSNRRRTPGDTEAFF.